The entry below describes one T cell receptor (beta chain). The repertoire was sequenced with immunoSEQ multiplex PCR; TCRdb's copy has only in-frame clones and lacks some. The data contain about 140,000 clones, 85% to 90% of them seen just once; the ten biggest clones take up roughly 10%. This entry belongs to a study of blood T cell repertoires in COVID-19. The V end lost 8 bases, the J end lost 3 bases, and 17 bases lay between the germline ends. Germline-derived CDR1 and CDR2 are SGDLS and YYNGEE. The CDR3 spans 14 residues. The V gene is TRBV9, the J gene TRBJ1-1, with D perhaps matching TRBD1 (6 bases). Sequencing input: PBMCs or T cells enriched from blood (not recorded which). This TCR was sampled from a man aged 55 to 70 who had recovered from COVID-19. CDR3 nucleotides: TGTGCCAGTCGACCCCCGGGACACTACACTGAAGCTTTCTTT. Translation gives CASRPPGHYTEAFF.